This T cell receptor beta chain was captured in a study of T cells in tuberculosis. V lost 7 bases to trimming and J lost 5 bases; unmatched junction nucleotides: 4. Germline V CDR1 and CDR2: MNHNY, SVGAGI (reference sequence). There are 13 residues in the CDR3. Thawed, overnight-rested PBMC were stained with GMM-loaded CD1B tetramer, viability dye and anti-CD3, then sorted. The lipid loaded on the CD1B tetramers was C32 glucose monomycolate from Rhodococcus equi. Sequencing was performed with immunoSEQ multiplex PCR; in TCRdb, only in-frame clones are kept and a portion is missing. Among 50,000 or so clones listed, 88% were seen once.

This sequence originates from an adult woman with latent tuberculosis. V is TRBV6-6 and J is TRBJ2-1, with TRBD2 matching 8 bases. Sequenced input: CD1b-GMM tetramer-negative cells sorted from PBMCs. The CDR3, as DNA: TGTGCCAGCAAACTAGCGGTTAACAATGAGCAGTTCTTC. As protein: CASKLAVNNEQFF.